A single sample gave rise to the 32 T cell receptor beta chains below, sequenced in a study of cytomegalovirus exposure and HLA in healthy donors. The study ran its PCR with 60 Vbeta and 13 Jbeta primers. Here immunoSEQ multiplex PCR was the method, and the copy in TCRdb shows in-frame clones only, minus some. The sample records 90,000 to 100,000 clones, around 69% being singletons. The sample taken for sequencing was PBMCs. The receptor source for this set is a woman aged 60 to 75 in good health and CMV-seropositive.

Turning to this clone: A read error may produce the germline difference seen at one junction end. The chain combines TRBV9 with TRBJ1-1; 8 bases fit TRBD1. Germline V lookup: CDR1 SGDLS, CDR2 YYNGEE. The CDR3 is 13 amino acids. The CDR3 loop is CASGVGDRGKAFF. The CDR3 DNA sequence: TGTGCCAGCGGCGTAGGAGACAGGGGAAAGGCTTTCTTT.

CDR3 bases: TGTGCCAGCTCAGGACAGGGGGCAGTCGAGCAGTACTTC. It specifies CASSGQGAVEQYF. The V gene is TRBV18, the J gene TRBJ2-5; TRBD1 agrees at 11 bases. The DNA matches TRBJ2-7 better at its end, which makes the J call doubtful. CDR3 size: 13 residues. Germline-derived CDR1 and CDR2 are KGHSH and LQKENI.

This clone occurred a few times. The V gene is TRBV30, the J gene TRBJ1-1, with D unresolved. The CDR3 spans 13 residues. Trimming took off 4 bases at V and 1 base at J, with 10 bases between the two ends. The germline V gene encodes CDR1 GTSNPN and CDR2 SVGIG (reference sequence). CDR3 loop: CAWMVGANTEAFF. DNA of the CDR3: TGTGCCTGGATGGTCGGAGCGAACACTGAAGCTTTCTTT.

This clone was counted only a few times. The V gene is TRBV14, the J gene TRBJ2-7, with TRBD2 matching over 10 bases. Germline assignment: CDR1 SGHDN and CDR2 FVKESK. The trim removed 2 bases at V and 6 bases at J, leaving 10 bases unmatched. The CDR3 contains 16 residues. In DNA form, the CDR3 reads TGTGCCAGCAGCCAACTTGGAATAGCGGGAGGACGCGAGCAGTACTTC. Translation gives CASSQLGIAGGREQYF.

This clone was seen a few times. This chain joins TRBV7-9 and TRBJ1-1, with D perhaps matching TRBD1 (5 bases). This CDR3 is 13 amino acids long. V was clipped by 6 bases and J by 1 base, with 9 bases between them. Per germline, CDR1 SEHNR and CDR2 FQNEAQ (reference sequence). The CDR3: CASRPTGNTEAFF. CDR3 DNA: TGTGCCAGCAGACCCACAGGGAACACTGAAGCTTTCTTT.

The V call is TRBV7-9, the J call TRBJ1-4; TRBD1 is a possible D gene (5 bases). Germline CDR1 is SEHNR and CDR2 is FQNEAQ (reference sequence). The CDR3 totals 16 residues. Trimming pared 5 bases from V and 5 bases from J, leaving 18 bases between. CDR3 sequence: CASSHSDRYGNEKLFF. CDR3 nucleotides: TGTGCCAGCAGCCACTCAGACAGATATGGGAATGAAAAACTGTTTTTT.

The rearrangement links TRBV5-4 to TRBJ2-5, with D maybe TRBD1 (6 bases). This CDR3 comprises 16 residues. CDR1 SGHNT and CDR2 YYREEE come from the germline V gene (reference sequence). The V end lost 4 bases, the J end lost 5 bases, and 21 bases lay between the germline ends. Here the CDR3 reads CASSTGTLNLPETQYF. The CDR3 nucleotides read TGTGCCAGCAGCACAGGGACACTAAACCTGCCGGAGACCCAGTACTTC.

The genes are TRBV19 and TRBJ2-5; 8 bases line up with TRBD2. Germline CDR1 reads LNHDA; CDR2 reads SQIVND (reference sequence). This CDR3 spans 14 amino acids. Trimming cost V 3 bases and J 5 bases; bases outside gene matches: 5. This CDR3 reads CASSITGGDETQYF. The CDR3, as DNA: TGTGCCAGTAGTATTACGGGAGGGGACGAGACCCAGTACTTC.

Only a few counts were recorded for this clone. The rearrangement links TRBV5-6 to TRBJ1-1, with a possible D match to TRBD1 (6 bases). Trimming cost V 0 bases and J 11 bases, with 17 bases left between them. The CDR3 length is 14 residues. Germline values: CDR1 SGHDT, CDR2 YYEEEE. CDR3: CASSLGQDVVTAFF. As DNA, the CDR3 is TGTGCCAGCAGCTTGGGACAGGATGTCGTAACGGCTTTCTTT.

The rearrangement joins TRBV2 to TRBJ2-6; no reliable D call. CDR1 SNHLY and CDR2 FYNNEI come from the germline V gene. Trimming pared 5 bases from V and 0 bases from J, leaving 14 bases between. This CDR3 spans 17 amino acids. The CDR3 region is CASSYAESHSGANVLTF. The CDR3 DNA is TGTGCCAGCAGTTATGCCGAGTCCCACTCTGGGGCCAACGTCCTGACTTTC. Drawing the rest from reference TRBV2 and TRBJ2-6, the complete variable domain is EPEVTQTPSHQVTQMGQEVILRCVPISNHLYFYWYRQILGQKVEFLVSFYNNEISEKSEIFDDQFSVERPDGSNFTLKIRSTKLEDSAMYFCASSYAESHSGANVLTFGAGSRLTVL.

The V call is TRBV5-6, the J call TRBJ1-1; 8 bases map to TRBD1. Germline V gene data show CDR1 as SGHDT and CDR2 as YYEEEE. The CDR3 covers 12 residues. With V trimmed by 8 bases and J by 7 bases, 7 bases remained unmatched. The CDR3 here is CASTTGAGEAFF. The CDR3 coding sequence is TGTGCCAGTACGACAGGGGCCGGTGAAGCTTTCTTT.

This sequence joins TRBV4-1 and TRBJ1-3, with 7 bases identical to TRBD1. V shed 4 bases and J 4 bases; nucleotides not matched to a gene: 7. The CDR3 totals 15 residues. CDR1 MGHRA and CDR2 YSYEKL come from the germline V gene. The CDR3 DNA reads TGCGCCAGCAGCCGAGCGACAGGGAAGGGAAACACCATATATTTT. This translates into CASSRATGKGNTIYF.

This clone was picked up a small number of times. The chain joins TRBV19 to TRBJ1-5; TRBD1 might be the D (6 bases). Between the trimmed V and J ends, which lost 5 bases and 7 bases, there was a span of 12 bases. The CDR3 sequence is 13 residues long. The germline CDR1 and CDR2 sequences are LNHDA and SQIVND (reference sequence). The CDR3 loop reads CASSYAGGQPQHF. The CDR3 DNA sequence: TGTGCCAGTAGTTATGCGGGGGGCCAGCCCCAGCATTTT.

The chain links TRBV27 to TRBJ2-3; D may be TRBD1 (7 bases). V was shortened by 8 bases and J by 1 base, with 16 bases between the two germline ends. This CDR3 is built from 15 residues. Germline V lookup: CDR1 MNHEY, CDR2 SMNVEV (reference sequence). CDR3: CASANRGLGTDTQYF. The DNA for the CDR3 is TGTGCCAGCGCTAACAGGGGACTGGGCACAGATACGCAGTATTTT.

V gene TRBV6-1 combines with J gene TRBJ1-6, with 7 bases aligning to TRBD1. The CDR3 is 16 residues long. Germline V gives CDR1 MNHNS, CDR2 SASEGT. Trimming removed 2 bases from V and 2 bases from J; junction bases left unmatched: 3. The CDR3 DNA follows: TGTGCCAGCAGTGAATTCAGGGGGACCTATAATTCACCCCTCCACTTT. This encodes CASSEFRGTYNSPLHF.

The chain combines TRBV5-1 with TRBJ1-3; 11 bases fit TRBD1. In germline, CDR1 is SGHRS, CDR2 YFSETQ. V was clipped by 4 bases and J by 1 base; unmatched bases: 4. This CDR3 region has 16 residues. CDR3 loop: CASSPGQGASGNTIYF. CDR3 nucleotide sequence: TGCGCCAGCAGCCCAGGACAGGGGGCTTCTGGAAACACCATATATTTT.

The chain employs TRBV4-1 and TRBJ2-5, with D possibly being TRBD2 (6 bases). This CDR3 has 15 amino acids. The ends were cut back, 6 bases at V and 4 bases at J, with 18 bases in the middle. Germline lookup yields CDR1 MGHRA and CDR2 YSYEKL. CDR3 in amino acids: CASSNGGTVPETQYF. The DNA of the CDR3 is TGCGCCAGCAGTAATGGCGGGACGGTTCCAGAGACCCAGTACTTC.

V usage is TRBV6-5 and J usage is TRBJ1-4, with D hard to call. The V end was cut by 5 bases, the J end by 8 bases, with 15 bases between. This CDR3 region has 14 residues. Germline lookup yields CDR1 MNHEY and CDR2 SVGAGI. The CDR3 protein is CASSIGPFQEKLFF. The CDR3 DNA reads TGTGCCAGCAGTATTGGCCCGTTCCAGGAAAAACTGTTTTTT.

The chain has TRBV6-4 and TRBJ2-3; TRBD1 matches 8 bases. The germline gives CDR1 MRHNA, CDR2 SNTAGT. V shed 8 bases, J shed 3 bases, and the junction held 4 bases outside the gene matches. This CDR3 spans 13 amino acids. CDR3: CASPTGGTDTQYF. The CDR3 DNA sequence: TGTGCCAGCCCTACAGGGGGTACAGATACGCAGTATTTT.

The chain uses TRBV30 and TRBJ1-5; 9 bases fit TRBD1. This CDR3 has 17 amino acids. With V trimmed by 0 bases and J by 2 bases, 8 bases remained unmatched. Germline V gene data show CDR1 as GTSNPN and CDR2 as SVGIG (reference sequence). CDR3 amino acids: CAWSVRGQGWRNQPQHF. In DNA form, the CDR3 reads TGTGCCTGGAGTGTACGGGGACAGGGTTGGCGCAATCAGCCCCAGCATTTT.

The CDR3 bases are TGTGCCAGCAGCCCGACAGTAAGCTCCTACGAGCAGTACTTC. Protein sequence: CASSPTVSSYEQYF. The V call is TRBV5-6, the J call TRBJ2-7, with D perhaps matching TRBD1 (5 bases). This CDR3 spans 14 amino acids. Trimming pared 4 bases from V and 0 bases from J, leaving 11 bases between. The V gene's germline CDR1 is SGHDT and CDR2 YYEEEE.

The chain recombines TRBV7-9 with TRBJ1-2, with 7 positions matching TRBD1. This CDR3 comprises 16 residues. Germline V gene data show CDR1 as SEHNR and CDR2 as FQNEAQ (reference sequence). The V segment lost 5 bases and the J segment 5 bases; nucleotides outside the gene matches: 14. The CDR3 is CASSPLLGQVTYGYTF. CDR3 DNA sequence: TGTGCCAGCAGCCCTCTTTTAGGACAGGTCACATATGGCTACACCTTC.

The chain carries TRBV6-1 and TRBJ2-7, with D tentatively TRBD2 (6 bases). Per germline, CDR1 MNHNS and CDR2 SASEGT. Between the trimmed V and J ends, which lost 5 bases and 4 bases, there was a span of 18 bases. The CDR3 sequence is 15 residues long. In DNA form, the CDR3 reads TGTGCCAGCAGTCCGAGGACGGGCGGGAATTACGAGCAGTACTTC. The encoded protein is CASSPRTGGNYEQYF.

This rearrangement joins TRBV30 to TRBJ1-4; D is uncertain. This CDR3 spans 11 amino acids. Germline V gene data show CDR1 as GTSNPN and CDR2 as SVGIG (reference sequence). Trimming removed 5 bases from V and 8 bases from J, with 9 bases in between. CDR3 loop: CAWERGEKLFF. CDR3 nucleotides: TGTGCCTGGGAAAGAGGGGAAAAACTGTTTTTT.

The rearrangement uses TRBV7-9 and TRBJ1-2, with D perhaps TRBD1 (6 bases). The CDR3 totals 17 residues. Germline CDR1 reads SEHNR; CDR2 reads FQNEAQ (reference sequence). V was pared by 2 bases and J by 0 bases, with 16 bases between. The CDR3 nucleotides read TGTGCCAGCAGCTTACTACCCGACAGGAGCACTAACTATGGCTACACCTTC. It encodes CASSLLPDRSTNYGYTF.

The chain employs TRBV14 and TRBJ1-6; D gene uncertain. CDR3 size: 15 residues. V lost 0 bases and J lost 7, with 10 bases in between. CDR1 and CDR2 (germline): SGHDN, FVKESK. The CDR3 DNA follows: TGTGCCAGCAGCCAAGACGGGGTCCGAAATTCACCCCTCCACTTT. Protein sequence: CASSQDGVRNSPLHF.

The chain is built from TRBV7-3 and TRBJ2-1, with TRBD2 identical over 16 bases. V shed 4 bases and J 7 bases; nucleotides not matched to a gene: 7. Looked up from germline, CDR1 is SGHTA and CDR2 is FQGTGA. CDR3 length: 17 amino acids. The CDR3 nucleotides read TGTGCCAGCAGCTCCAAGGGACTAGCGGGAGGGGGGAATGAGCAGTTCTTC. The encoded protein is CASSSKGLAGGGNEQFF.

This chain connects TRBV7-2 to TRBJ2-2; D gene ambiguous. The V gene lost 8 bases and the J gene lost 1 base, with 14 bases spanning the gap. The CDR3 has 15 amino acids. The germline gives CDR1 SGHTA, CDR2 FQGNSA. The CDR3 is CASGTQALNTGELFF. The CDR3 DNA follows: TGTGCCAGCGGCACGCAGGCATTGAACACCGGGGAGCTGTTTTTT. Full variable domain (rest looked up from reference TRBV7-2 and TRBJ2-2): GAGVSQSPSNKVTEKGKDVELRCDPISGHTALYWYRQSLGQGLEFLIYFQGNSAPDKSGLPSDRFSAERTGGSVSTLTIQRTQQEDSAVYLCASGTQALNTGELFFGEGSRLTVL.

This chain joins TRBV2 and TRBJ2-7, with TRBD1 identical over 9 bases. The CDR3 covers 15 residues. Germline loops: CDR1 SNHLY, CDR2 FYNNEI. The V gene end was trimmed by 6 bases and the J gene end by 4 bases; junction bases not matched to a gene: 10. The CDR3 loop is CASRVGQGWGYEQYF. In DNA form, the CDR3 reads TGTGCCAGCAGAGTAGGACAGGGGTGGGGGTACGAGCAGTACTTC. The full variable domain, with the rest looked up from reference TRBV2 and TRBJ2-7, is EPEVTQTPSHQVTQMGQEVILRCVPISNHLYFYWYRQILGQKVEFLVSFYNNEISEKSEIFDDQFSVERPDGSNFTLKIRSTKLEDSAMYFCASRVGQGWGYEQYFGPGTRLTVT.

The chain joins TRBV20-1 to TRBJ1-2; weak D call: TRBD1 (5 bases). This CDR3 comprises 11 residues. The V and J ends lost 6 bases and 4 bases respectively, with 9 bases between them. In germline, CDR1 is DFQATT, CDR2 SNEGSKA (reference sequence). CDR3 nucleotides: TGCAGTGCAAGGGGTGGCTATGGCTACACCTTC. Its translation is CSARGGYGYTF.

This clone was observed a few times. The rearrangement joins TRBV29-1 to TRBJ1-2; 7 positions agree with TRBD1. The CDR3 spans 13 residues. Germline CDR1 is SQVTM and CDR2 is ANQGSEA. With 7 bases clipped from V and 4 bases from J, the junction kept 9 bases outside the gene matches. The CDR3 reads CSAGEGGTYGYTF. The CDR3 DNA sequence: TGCAGCGCTGGGGAAGGGGGCACCTATGGCTACACCTTC.

This chain links TRBV10-3 with TRBJ1-1, with a weak D call TRBD1 (5 bases). Trimming took 8 bases from V and 3 from J, leaving 10 bases between them. This CDR3 spans 12 amino acids. Germline loops: CDR1 ENHRY, CDR2 SYGVKD. The CDR3, as DNA: TGTGCCATCCGGGCGGGGGACACTGAAGCTTTCTTT. Translated, it gives CAIRAGDTEAFF.